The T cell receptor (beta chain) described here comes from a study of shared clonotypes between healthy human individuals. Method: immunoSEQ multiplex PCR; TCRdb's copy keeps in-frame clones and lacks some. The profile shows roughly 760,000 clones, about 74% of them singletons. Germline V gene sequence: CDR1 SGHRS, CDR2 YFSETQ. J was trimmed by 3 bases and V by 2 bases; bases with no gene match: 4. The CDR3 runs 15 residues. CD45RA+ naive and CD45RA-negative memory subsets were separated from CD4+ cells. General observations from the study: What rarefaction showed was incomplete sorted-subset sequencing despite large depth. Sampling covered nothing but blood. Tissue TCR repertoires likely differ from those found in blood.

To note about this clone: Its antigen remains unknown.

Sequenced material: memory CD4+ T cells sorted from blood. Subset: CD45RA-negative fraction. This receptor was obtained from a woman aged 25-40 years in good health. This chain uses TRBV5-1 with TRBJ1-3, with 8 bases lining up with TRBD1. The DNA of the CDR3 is TGCGCCAGCAGCTTAGGACAGGGAGATGGAAACACCATATATTTT. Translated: CASSLGQGDGNTIYF. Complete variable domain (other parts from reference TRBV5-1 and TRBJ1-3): KAGVTQTPRYLIKTRGQQVTLSCSPISGHRSVSWYQQTPGQGLQFLFEYFSETQRNKGNFPGRFSGRQFSNSRSEMNVSTLELGDSALYLCASSLGQGDGNTIYFGEGSWLTVV.